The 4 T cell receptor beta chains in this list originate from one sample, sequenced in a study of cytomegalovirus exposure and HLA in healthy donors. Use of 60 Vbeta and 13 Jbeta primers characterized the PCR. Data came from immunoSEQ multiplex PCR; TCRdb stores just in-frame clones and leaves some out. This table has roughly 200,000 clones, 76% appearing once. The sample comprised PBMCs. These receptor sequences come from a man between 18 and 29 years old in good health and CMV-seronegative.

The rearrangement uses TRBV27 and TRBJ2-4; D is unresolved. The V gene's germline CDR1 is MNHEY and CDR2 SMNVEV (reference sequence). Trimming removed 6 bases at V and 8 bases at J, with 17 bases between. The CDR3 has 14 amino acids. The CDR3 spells CASSQTWWADIQYF. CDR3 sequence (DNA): TGTGCCAGCAGCCAAACATGGTGGGCTGACATTCAGTACTTC.

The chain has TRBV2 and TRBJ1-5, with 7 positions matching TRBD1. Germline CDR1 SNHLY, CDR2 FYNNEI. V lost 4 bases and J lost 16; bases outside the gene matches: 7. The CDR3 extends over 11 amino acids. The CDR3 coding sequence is TGTGCCAGCAGTGGGGACAGCCAAGGCCATTTT. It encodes CASSGDSQGHF.

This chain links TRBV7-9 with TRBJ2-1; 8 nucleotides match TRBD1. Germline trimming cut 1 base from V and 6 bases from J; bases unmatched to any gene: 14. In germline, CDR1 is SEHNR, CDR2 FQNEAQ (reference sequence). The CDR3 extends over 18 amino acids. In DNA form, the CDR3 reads TGTGCCAGCAGCTTAGGATTAGGGCGGACAGGGTTGGCCAATGAGCAGTTCTTC. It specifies CASSLGLGRTGLANEQFF.

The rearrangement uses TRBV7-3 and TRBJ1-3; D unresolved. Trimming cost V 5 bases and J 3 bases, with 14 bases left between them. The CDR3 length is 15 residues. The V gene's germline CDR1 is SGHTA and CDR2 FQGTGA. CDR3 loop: CASSSLTVVGNTIYF. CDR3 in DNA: TGTGCCAGCAGCAGTTTAACAGTAGTTGGAAACACCATATATTTT.